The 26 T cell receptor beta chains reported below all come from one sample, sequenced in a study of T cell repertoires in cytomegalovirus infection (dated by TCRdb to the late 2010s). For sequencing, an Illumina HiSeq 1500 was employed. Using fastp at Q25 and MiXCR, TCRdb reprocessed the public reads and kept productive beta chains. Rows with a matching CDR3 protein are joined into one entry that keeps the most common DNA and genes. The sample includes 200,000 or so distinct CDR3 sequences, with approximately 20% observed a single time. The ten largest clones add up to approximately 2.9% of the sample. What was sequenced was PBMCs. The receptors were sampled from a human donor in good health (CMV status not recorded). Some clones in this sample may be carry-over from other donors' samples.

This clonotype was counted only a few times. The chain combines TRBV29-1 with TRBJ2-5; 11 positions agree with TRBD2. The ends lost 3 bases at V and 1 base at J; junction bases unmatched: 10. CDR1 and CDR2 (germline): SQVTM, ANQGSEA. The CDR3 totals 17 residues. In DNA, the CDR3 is TGCAGCGTTGATGGGACTAGCGGAGCCGGGGGCCAAGAGACCCAGTACTTC. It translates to CSVDGTSGAGGQETQYF.

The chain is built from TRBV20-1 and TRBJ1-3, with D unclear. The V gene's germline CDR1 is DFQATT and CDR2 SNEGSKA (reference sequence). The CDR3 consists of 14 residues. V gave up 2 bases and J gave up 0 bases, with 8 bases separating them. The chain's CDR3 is CSARSHFSGNTIYF. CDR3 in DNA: TGCAGTGCTAGAAGCCACTTCTCTGGAAACACCATATATTTT.

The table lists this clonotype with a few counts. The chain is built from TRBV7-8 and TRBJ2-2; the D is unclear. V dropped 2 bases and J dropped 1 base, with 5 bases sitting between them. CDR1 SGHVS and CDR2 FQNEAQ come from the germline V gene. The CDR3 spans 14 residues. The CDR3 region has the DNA TGTGCCAGCAGCTTAAGTAAGAACACCGGGGAGCTGTTTTTT. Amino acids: CASSLSKNTGELFF.

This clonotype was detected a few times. The CDR3 DNA follows: TGTGCCAGCAGTCCGGACAGGGGGGAAGCTTTCTTT. Its protein is CASSPDRGEAFF. The gene calls are TRBV6-2 or TRBV6-3 and TRBJ1-1; 10 bases line up with TRBD1. The germline V gene encodes CDR1 MNHEY and CDR2 SVGEGT. The CDR3 has 12 amino acids. J lost 8 bases, V lost 5 bases, and 2 bases had no gene match.

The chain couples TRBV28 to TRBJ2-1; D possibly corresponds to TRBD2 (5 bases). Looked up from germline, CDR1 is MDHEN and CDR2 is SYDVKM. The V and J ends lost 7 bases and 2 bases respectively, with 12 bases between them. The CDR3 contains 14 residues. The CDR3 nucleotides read TGTGCCAGCATCCCTCTGAGGGCCTACAATGAGCAGTTCTTC. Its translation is CASIPLRAYNEQFF.

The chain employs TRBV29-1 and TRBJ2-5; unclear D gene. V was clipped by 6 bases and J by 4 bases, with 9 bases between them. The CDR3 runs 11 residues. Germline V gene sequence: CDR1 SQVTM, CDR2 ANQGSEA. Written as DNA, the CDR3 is TGCAGCGTGCGACCCGGAGAGACCCAGTACTTC. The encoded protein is CSVRPGETQYF. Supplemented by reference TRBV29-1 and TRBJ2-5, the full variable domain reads SAVISQKPSRDICQRGTSLTIQCQVDSQVTMMFWYRQQPGQSLTLIATANQGSEATYESGFVIDKFPISRPNLTFSTLTVSNMSPEDSSIYLCSVRPGETQYFGPGTRLLVL.

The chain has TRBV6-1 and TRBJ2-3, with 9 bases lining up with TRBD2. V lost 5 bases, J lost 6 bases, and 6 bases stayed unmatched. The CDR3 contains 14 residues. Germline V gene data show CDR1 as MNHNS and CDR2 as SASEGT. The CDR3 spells CASSLAGSWDTQYF. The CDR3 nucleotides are TGTGCCAGCAGTCTAGCGGGATCGTGGGATACGCAGTATTTT.

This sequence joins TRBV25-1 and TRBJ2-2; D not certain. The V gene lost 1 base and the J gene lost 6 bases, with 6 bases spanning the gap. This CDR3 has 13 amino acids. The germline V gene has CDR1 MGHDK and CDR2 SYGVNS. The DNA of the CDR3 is TGTGCCAGCAGTGAATCATGGGCCGGGGAGCTGTTTTTT. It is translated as CASSESWAGELFF.

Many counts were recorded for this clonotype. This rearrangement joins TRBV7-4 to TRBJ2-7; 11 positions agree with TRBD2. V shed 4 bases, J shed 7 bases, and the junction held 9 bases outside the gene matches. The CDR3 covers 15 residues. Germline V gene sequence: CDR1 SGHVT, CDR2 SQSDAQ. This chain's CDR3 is CASSSSGRPSVEQYF. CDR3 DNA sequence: TGTGCCAGCAGCTCTAGCGGGAGGCCGTCCGTGGAGCAGTACTTC. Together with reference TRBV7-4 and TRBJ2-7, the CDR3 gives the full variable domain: GAGVSQSPRYKVAKRGRDVALRCDSISGHVTLYWYRQTLGQGSEVLTYSQSDAQRDKSGRPSGRFSAERPERSVSTLKIQRTEQGDSAVYLCASSSSGRPSVEQYFGPGTRLTVT.

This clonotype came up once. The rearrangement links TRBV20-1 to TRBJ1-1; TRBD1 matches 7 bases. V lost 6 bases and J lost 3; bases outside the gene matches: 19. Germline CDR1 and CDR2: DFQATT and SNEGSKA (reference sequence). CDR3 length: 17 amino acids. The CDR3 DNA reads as TGCAGTGCGGGAGGGTGGGGGCAGGGGGTTCCGGACACTGAAGCTTTCTTT. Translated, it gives CSAGGWGQGVPDTEAFF.

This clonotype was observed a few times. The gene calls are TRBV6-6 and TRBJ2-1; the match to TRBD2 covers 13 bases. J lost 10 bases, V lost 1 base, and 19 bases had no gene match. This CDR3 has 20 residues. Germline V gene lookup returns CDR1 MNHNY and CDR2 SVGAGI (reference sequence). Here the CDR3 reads CASSYFPGTSGEPLLGEQFF. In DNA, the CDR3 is TGTGCCAGCAGTTACTTCCCCGGGACTAGCGGGGAACCGCTCCTGGGGGAGCAGTTCTTC.

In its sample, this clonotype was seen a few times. The CDR3 bases are TGTGCCAGCAGCTTAGATCCACGGGGGAGAGGCACAGATACGCAGTATTTT. This encodes CASSLDPRGRGTDTQYF. The chain combines TRBV11-2 with TRBJ2-3; D is perhaps TRBD2 (6 bases). The length of the CDR3 is 17 residues. Germline V CDR1 and CDR2: SGHAT, FQNNGV. Trimming shortened V by 0 bases and J by 1 base, and 14 bases separated the two germline ends.

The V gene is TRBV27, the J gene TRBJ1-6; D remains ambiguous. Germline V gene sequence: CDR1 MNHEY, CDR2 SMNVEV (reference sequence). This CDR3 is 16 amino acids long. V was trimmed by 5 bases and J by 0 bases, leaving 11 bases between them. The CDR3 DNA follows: TGTGCCAGCAGTCCCGATCGACTCTCCTATAATTCACCCCTCCACTTT. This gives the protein CASSPDRLSYNSPLHF.

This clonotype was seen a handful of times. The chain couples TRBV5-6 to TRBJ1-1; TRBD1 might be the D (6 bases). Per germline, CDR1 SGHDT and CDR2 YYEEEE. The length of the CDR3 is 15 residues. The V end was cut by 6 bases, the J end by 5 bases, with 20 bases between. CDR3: CASTPQGPGGTEAFF. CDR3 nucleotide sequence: TGTGCCAGCACCCCTCAGGGGCCCGGGGGGACTGAAGCTTTCTTT.

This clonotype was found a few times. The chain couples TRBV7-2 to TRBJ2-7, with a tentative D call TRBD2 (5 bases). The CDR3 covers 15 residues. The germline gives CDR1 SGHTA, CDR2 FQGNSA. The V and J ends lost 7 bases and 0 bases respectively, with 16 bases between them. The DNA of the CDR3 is TGTGCCAGCATCGACCTTAGCGTTTCCTCCTACGAGCAGTACTTC. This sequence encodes CASIDLSVSSYEQYF.

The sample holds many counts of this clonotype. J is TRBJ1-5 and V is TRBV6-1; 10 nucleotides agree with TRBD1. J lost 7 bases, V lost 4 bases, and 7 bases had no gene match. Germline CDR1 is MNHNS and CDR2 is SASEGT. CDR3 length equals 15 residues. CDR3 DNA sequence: TGTGCCAGCAGTGTTCTCGGGACAGGGGTACAGCCCCAGCATTTT. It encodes CASSVLGTGVQPQHF.

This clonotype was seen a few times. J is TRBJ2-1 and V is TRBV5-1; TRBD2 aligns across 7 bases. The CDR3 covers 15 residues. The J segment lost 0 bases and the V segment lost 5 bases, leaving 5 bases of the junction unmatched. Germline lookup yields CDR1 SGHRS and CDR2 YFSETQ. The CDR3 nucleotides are TGCGCCAGCAGGCCAGCGGGAAGCTCCTACAATGAGCAGTTCTTC. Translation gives CASRPAGSSYNEQFF. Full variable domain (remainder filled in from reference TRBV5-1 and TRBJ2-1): KAGVTQTPRYLIKTRGQQVTLSCSPISGHRSVSWYQQTPGQGLQFLFEYFSETQRNKGNFPGRFSGRQFSNSRSEMNVSTLELGDSALYLCASRPAGSSYNEQFFGPGTRLTVL.

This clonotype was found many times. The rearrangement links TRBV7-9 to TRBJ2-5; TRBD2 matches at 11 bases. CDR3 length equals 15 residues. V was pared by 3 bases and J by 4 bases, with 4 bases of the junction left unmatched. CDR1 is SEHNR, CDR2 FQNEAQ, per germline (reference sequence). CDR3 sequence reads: CASSLVGLAGETQYF. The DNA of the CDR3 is TGTGCCAGCAGCTTGGTTGGACTAGCGGGAGAGACCCAGTACTTC.

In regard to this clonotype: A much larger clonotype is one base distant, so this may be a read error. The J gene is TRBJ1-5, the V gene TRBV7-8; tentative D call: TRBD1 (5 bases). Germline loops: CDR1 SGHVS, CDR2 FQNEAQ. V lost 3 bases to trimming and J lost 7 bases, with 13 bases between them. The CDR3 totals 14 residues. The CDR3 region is CASSFVGGWQPQHF. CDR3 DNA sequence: TGTGCCAGCAGCTTCGTCGGGGGATGGCAGCCCCAGCATTTT. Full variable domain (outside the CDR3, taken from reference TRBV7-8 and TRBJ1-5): GAGVSQSPRYKVAKRGQDVALRCDPISGHVSLFWYQQALGQGPEFLTYFQNEAQLDKSGLPSDRFFAERPEGSVSTLKIQRTQQEDSAVYLCASSFVGGWQPQHFGDGTRLSIL.

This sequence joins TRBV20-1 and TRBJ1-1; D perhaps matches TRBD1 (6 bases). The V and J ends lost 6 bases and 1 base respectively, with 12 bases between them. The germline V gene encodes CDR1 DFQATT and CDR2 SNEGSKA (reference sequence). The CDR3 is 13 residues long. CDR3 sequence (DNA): TGCAGTGCAGACGGACAGCAGAACACTGAAGCTTTCTTT. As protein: CSADGQQNTEAFF.

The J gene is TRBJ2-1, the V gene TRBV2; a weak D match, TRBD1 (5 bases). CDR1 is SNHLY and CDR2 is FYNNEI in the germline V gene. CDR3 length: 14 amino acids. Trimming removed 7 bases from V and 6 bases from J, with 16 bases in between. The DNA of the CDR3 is TGTGCCAGCACACGATTGACAGCCGGCAATGAGCAGTTCTTC. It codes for CASTRLTAGNEQFF. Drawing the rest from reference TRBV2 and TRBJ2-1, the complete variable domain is EPEVTQTPSHQVTQMGQEVILRCVPISNHLYFYWYRQILGQKVEFLVSFYNNEISEKSEIFDDQFSVERPDGSNFTLKIRSTKLEDSAMYFCASTRLTAGNEQFFGPGTRLTVL.

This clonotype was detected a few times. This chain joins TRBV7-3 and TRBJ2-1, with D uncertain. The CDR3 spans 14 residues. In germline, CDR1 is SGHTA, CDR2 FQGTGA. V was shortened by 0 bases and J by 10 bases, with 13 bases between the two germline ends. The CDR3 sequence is CASSLTSGGSEQFF. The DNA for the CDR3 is TGTGCCAGCAGCTTAACGTCAGGCGGTTCGGAGCAGTTCTTC.

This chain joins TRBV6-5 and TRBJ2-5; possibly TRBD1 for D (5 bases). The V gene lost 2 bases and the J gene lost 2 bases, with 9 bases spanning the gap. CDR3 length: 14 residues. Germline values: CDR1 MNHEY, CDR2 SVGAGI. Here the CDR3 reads CASSYEGDQETQYF. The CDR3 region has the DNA TGTGCCAGCAGTTACGAAGGGGATCAAGAGACCCAGTACTTC.

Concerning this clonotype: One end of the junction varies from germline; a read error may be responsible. The CDR3 protein is CASSTFRTEQETQYF. Here the CDR3 DNA reads TGCGCTAGCAGCACATTTCGGACAGAGCAAGAGACCCAGTACTTC. The chain has TRBV5-1 and TRBJ2-5, with D perhaps matching TRBD1 (6 bases). Germline CDR1 is SGHRS and CDR2 is YFSETQ. The CDR3 spans 15 residues.

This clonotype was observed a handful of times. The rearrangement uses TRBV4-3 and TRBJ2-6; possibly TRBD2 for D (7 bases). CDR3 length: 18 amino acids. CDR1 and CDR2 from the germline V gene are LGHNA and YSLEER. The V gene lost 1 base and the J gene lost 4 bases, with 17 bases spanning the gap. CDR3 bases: TGCGCCAGCAGCCAAGTAGCAGGGGCCGGGGGGGGGGCCAACGTCCTGACTTTC. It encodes CASSQVAGAGGGANVLTF.

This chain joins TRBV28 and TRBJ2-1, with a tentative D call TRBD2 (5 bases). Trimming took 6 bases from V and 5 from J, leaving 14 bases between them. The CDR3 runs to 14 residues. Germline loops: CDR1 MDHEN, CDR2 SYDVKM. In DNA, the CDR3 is TGTGCCAGCAGCCCCGAAGCGGTGAACAATGAGCAGTTCTTC. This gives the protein CASSPEAVNNEQFF.